This T cell receptor beta chain was identified during a study of T cells in localized non-small cell lung cancer. The J segment lost 4 bases and the V segment lost 2 bases, leaving 7 bases of the junction unmatched. The CDR3 has 16 residues. Germline V gene sequence: CDR1 GTSNPN, CDR2 SVGIG (reference sequence). Repertoires were generated with immunoSEQ multiplex PCR, while TCRdb's copy carries only in-frame clones and drops some. The top ten hold under 5% of the sample, which has 15,000 or so clones, approximately 83% seen once. The chain employs TRBV30 and TRBJ1-4; 10 bases agree with TRBD1. The source material was peripheral blood, sampled before any cancer treatment. The sequence came from a female donor over 55 with stage I squamous cell lung carcinoma. The CDR3 spells CAWSTRDRGFNEKLFF. Here the CDR3 DNA reads TGTGCCTGGAGTACCCGGGACAGGGGATTTAATGAAAAACTGTTTTTT.